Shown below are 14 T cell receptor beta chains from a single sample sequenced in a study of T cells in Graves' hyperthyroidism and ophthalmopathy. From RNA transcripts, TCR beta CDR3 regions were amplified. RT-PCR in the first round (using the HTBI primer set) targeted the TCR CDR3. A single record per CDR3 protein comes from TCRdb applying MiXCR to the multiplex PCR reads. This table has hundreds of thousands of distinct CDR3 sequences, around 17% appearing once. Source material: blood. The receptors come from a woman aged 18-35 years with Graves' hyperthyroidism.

The CDR3 here is CASSLTGDLSGANVLTF. The CDR3 DNA is TGTGCCAGCAGCCTTACAGGGGACCTCTCTGGGGCCAACGTCCTGACTTTC. The chain carries TRBV9 and TRBJ2-6; 7 nucleotides match TRBD1. CDR1 and CDR2 from the germline V gene are SGDLS and YYNGEE. V lost 4 bases and J lost 0; bases outside the gene matches: 7. The CDR3 is made up of 17 amino acids.

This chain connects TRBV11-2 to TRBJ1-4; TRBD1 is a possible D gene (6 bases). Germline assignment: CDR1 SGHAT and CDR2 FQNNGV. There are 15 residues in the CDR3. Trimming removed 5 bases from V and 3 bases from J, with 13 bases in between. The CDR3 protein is CASSLNRAPNEKLFF. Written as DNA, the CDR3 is TGTGCCAGCAGCCTCAACAGGGCTCCTAATGAAAAACTGTTTTTT.

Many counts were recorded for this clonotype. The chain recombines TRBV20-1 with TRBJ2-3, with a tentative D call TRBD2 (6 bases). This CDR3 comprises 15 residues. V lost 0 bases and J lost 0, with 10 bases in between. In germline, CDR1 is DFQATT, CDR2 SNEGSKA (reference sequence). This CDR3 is CSARDPSVSTDTQYF. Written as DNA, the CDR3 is TGCAGTGCTAGAGATCCTAGCGTAAGCACAGATACGCAGTATTTT.

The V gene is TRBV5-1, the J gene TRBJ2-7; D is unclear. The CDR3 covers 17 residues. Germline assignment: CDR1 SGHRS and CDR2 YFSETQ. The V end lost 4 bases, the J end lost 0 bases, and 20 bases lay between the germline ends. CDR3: CASSRTADGMRSYEQYF. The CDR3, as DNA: TGCGCCAGCAGCCGGACGGCGGACGGAATGCGCTCCTACGAGCAGTACTTC.

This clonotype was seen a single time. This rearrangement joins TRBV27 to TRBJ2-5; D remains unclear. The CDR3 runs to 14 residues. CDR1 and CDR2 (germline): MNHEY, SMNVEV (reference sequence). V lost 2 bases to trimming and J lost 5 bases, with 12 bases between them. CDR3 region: CASSLTASRETQYF. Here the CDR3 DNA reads TGTGCCAGCAGTTTAACCGCCAGCAGGGAGACCCAGTACTTC.

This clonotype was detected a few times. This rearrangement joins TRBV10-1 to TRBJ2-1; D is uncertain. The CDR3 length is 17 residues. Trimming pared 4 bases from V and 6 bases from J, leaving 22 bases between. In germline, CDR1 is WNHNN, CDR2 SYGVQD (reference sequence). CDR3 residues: CASSGYNGPRMGNEQFF. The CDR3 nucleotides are TGCGCCAGCAGTGGGTACAACGGACCTCGGATGGGCAATGAGCAGTTCTTC.

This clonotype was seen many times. The CDR3 DNA follows: TGCAGTGCTAGGGAGACAGGGCGTCAGCCCCAGCATTTT. Translation: CSARETGRQPQHF. The chain is built from TRBV20-1 and TRBJ1-5; 7 positions agree with TRBD1. The V gene's germline CDR1 is DFQATT and CDR2 SNEGSKA (reference sequence). The CDR3 extends over 13 amino acids. V dropped 3 bases and J dropped 6; count of bases not matched to a gene: 5.

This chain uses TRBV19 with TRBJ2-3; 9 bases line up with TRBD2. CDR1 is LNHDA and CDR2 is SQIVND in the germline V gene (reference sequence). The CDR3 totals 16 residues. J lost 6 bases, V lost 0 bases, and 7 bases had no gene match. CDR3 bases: TGTGCCAGTAGTATAGATGTTAGCGGGAGTACTGATACGCAGTATTTT. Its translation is CASSIDVSGSTDTQYF.

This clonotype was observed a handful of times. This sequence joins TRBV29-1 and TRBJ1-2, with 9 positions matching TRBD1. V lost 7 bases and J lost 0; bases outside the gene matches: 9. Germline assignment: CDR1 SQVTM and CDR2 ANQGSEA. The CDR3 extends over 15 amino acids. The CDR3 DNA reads TGCAGCGCACCAACAGGGGGCGTTTCTAACTATGGCTACACCTTC. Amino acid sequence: CSAPTGGVSNYGYTF. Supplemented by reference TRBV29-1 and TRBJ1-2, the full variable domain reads SAVISQKPSRDICQRGTSLTIQCQVDSQVTMMFWYRQQPGQSLTLIATANQGSEATYESGFVIDKFPISRPNLTFSTLTVSNMSPEDSSIYLCSAPTGGVSNYGYTFGSGTRLTVV.

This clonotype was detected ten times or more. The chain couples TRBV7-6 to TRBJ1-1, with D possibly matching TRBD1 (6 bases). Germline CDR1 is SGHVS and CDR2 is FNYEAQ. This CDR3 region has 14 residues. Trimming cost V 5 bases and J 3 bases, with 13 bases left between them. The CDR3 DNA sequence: TGTGCCAGCAGCCGGTGGAGGGGGGACACTGAAGCTTTCTTT. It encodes CASSRWRGDTEAFF.

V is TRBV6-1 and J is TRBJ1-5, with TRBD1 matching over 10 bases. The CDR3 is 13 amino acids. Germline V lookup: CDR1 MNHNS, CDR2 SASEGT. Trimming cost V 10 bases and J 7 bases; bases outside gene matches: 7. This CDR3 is CATKDRGGQPQHF. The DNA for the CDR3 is TGTGCCACCAAGGACAGGGGGGGGCAGCCCCAGCATTTT.

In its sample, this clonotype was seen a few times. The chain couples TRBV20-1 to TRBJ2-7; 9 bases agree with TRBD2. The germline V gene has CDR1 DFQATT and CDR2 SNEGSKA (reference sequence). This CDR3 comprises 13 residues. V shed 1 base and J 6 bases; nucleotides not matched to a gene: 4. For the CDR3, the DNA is TGCAGTGCTAGAGTAGCGGGGGCGGGCGAGCAGTACTTC. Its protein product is CSARVAGAGEQYF.

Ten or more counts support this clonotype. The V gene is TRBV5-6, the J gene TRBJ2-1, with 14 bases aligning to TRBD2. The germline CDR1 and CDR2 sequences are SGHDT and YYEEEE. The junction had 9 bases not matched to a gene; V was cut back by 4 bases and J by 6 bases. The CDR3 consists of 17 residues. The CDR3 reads CASSPGYGTSGSNEQFF. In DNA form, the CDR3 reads TGTGCCAGCAGCCCGGGGTACGGGACTAGCGGGAGCAATGAGCAGTTCTTC.

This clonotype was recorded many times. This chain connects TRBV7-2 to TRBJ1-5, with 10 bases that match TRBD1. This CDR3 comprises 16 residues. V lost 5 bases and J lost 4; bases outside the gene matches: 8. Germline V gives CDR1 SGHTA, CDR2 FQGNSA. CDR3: CASSDADRGWNQPQHF. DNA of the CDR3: TGTGCCAGCAGCGATGCGGACAGGGGGTGGAATCAGCCCCAGCATTTT.